Presented here are 27 T cell receptor beta chains from one specimen sequenced in a study of shared clonotypes between healthy human individuals. Profiling relied on immunoSEQ multiplex PCR, and the TCRdb table lists in-frame clones only, not all of them. Of hundreds of thousands of clones listed, 95% to 98% were seen once; the top ten hold 0.3%. CD45RO-negative CD8 cells positively selected for CCR7 made up the naive population, which excluded terminally differentiated effector memory CD45RA+ cells. Sequences were obtained from naive CD8+ T cells sorted from blood. The receptors stem from a man aged 25-45 years in good health.

In its sample, this clone was seen once. The J gene is TRBJ2-5, the V gene TRBV10-3; tentative D call: TRBD2 (6 bases). The length of the CDR3 is 13 residues. Germline CDR1 is ENHRY and CDR2 is SYGVKD. V lost 7 bases, J lost 4 bases, and 13 bases lay in between. This chain's CDR3 is CAINSGLRETQYF. CDR3 coding DNA: TGTGCCATCAACTCGGGACTTAGAGAGACCCAGTACTTC.

The chain uses TRBV7-6 and TRBJ1-5; D might be TRBD1 (6 bases). V lost 5 bases and J 4 bases, leaving 9 bases between the germline ends. Germline V gene lookup returns CDR1 SGHVS and CDR2 FNYEAQ. CDR3 length: 13 residues. The CDR3 region is CASSRTENQPQHF. Written as DNA, the CDR3 is TGTGCCAGCAGCCGGACAGAAAATCAGCCCCAGCATTTT. Together with reference TRBV7-6 and TRBJ1-5, the CDR3 gives the full variable domain: GAGVSQSPRYKVTKRGQDVALRCDPISGHVSLYWYRQALGQGPEFLTYFNYEAQQDKSGLPNDRFSAERPEGSISTLTIQRTEQRDSAMYRCASSRTENQPQHFGDGTRLSIL.

The rearrangement joins TRBV5-3 to TRBJ1-1, with 7 bases lining up with TRBD1. TRBV5-3 counts as an open reading frame of uncertain function. This CDR3 spans 16 amino acids. The V segment lost 2 bases and the J segment 3 bases; nucleotides outside the gene matches: 10. The CDR3 nucleotides read TGTGCCAGAAGCTTAAGGGGGCCCGCTTATGACACTGAAGCTTTCTTT. It translates to CARSLRGPAYDTEAFF.

CDR3 region: CASSLGHGGQNQETQYF. CDR3 sequence (DNA): TGTGCCAGCAGCTTAGGTCACGGGGGACAGAACCAAGAGACCCAGTACTTC. V is TRBV11-2 and J is TRBJ2-5, with TRBD1 as a possible D gene (7 bases). V was shortened by 1 base and J by 0 bases, with 15 bases between the two germline ends. The germline V gene encodes CDR1 SGHAT and CDR2 FQNNGV. The CDR3 consists of 17 residues.

This chain uses TRBV10-3 with TRBJ2-2; a weak D match, TRBD2 (6 bases). The CDR3 consists of 17 residues. V dropped 6 bases and J dropped 5 bases, with 22 bases sitting between them. Germline values: CDR1 ENHRY, CDR2 SYGVKD. The CDR3 nucleotides read TGTGCCATCAGCTCCGCGGGAACAACGGGTAGAACCGGGGAGCTGTTTTTT. Its translation is CAISSAGTTGRTGELFF.

The J gene is TRBJ2-7, the V gene TRBV4-1; unclear D gene. V shed 0 bases and J shed 4 bases, with 10 bases lying between them. The CDR3 runs 14 residues. Germline CDR1 reads MGHRA; CDR2 reads YSYEKL. CDR3 coding DNA: TGCGCCAGCAGCCAAGAGCAGGCCATTTACGAGCAGTACTTC. Its protein is CASSQEQAIYEQYF.

V usage is TRBV9 and J usage is TRBJ2-7, with D unclear. This CDR3 spans 14 amino acids. The germline V and J ends were trimmed by 0 bases and 0 bases, with 7 bases remaining between them. Germline values: CDR1 SGDLS, CDR2 YYNGEE. CDR3 sequence reads: CASSVGSDSYEQYF. The CDR3 bases are TGTGCCAGCAGCGTAGGGAGCGACTCCTACGAGCAGTACTTC. Variable domain in full (rest from reference TRBV9 and TRBJ2-7): DSGVTQTPKHLITATGQRVTLRCSPRSGDLSVYWYQQSLDQGLQFLIQYYNGEERAKGNILERFSAQQFPDLHSELNLSSLELGDSALYFCASSVGSDSYEQYFGPGTRLTVT.

V is TRBV9 and J is TRBJ2-1; weak D call: TRBD2 (5 bases). V gave up 0 bases and J gave up 5 bases, with 15 bases separating them. This CDR3 has 16 amino acids. CDR1 and CDR2 from the germline V gene are SGDLS and YYNGEE. CDR3 bases: TGTGCCAGCAGCGTAGTTTTGGGGAGACAAGACAATGAGCAGTTCTTC. It yields the protein CASSVVLGRQDNEQFF. The full variable domain, in which reference TRBV9 and TRBJ2-1 provide the parts outside the CDR3, is DSGVTQTPKHLITATGQRVTLRCSPRSGDLSVYWYQQSLDQGLQFLIQYYNGEERAKGNILERFSAQQFPDLHSELNLSSLELGDSALYFCASSVVLGRQDNEQFFGPGTRLTVL.

The V call is TRBV29-1, the J call TRBJ1-2; D is uncertain. The germline gives CDR1 SQVTM, CDR2 ANQGSEA. The germline V and J ends were trimmed by 3 bases and 3 bases, with 14 bases remaining between them. The CDR3 contains 14 residues. DNA for the CDR3: TGCAGCGTTGATCAGTCCGGGTACGACTATGGCTACACCTTC. Its translation: CSVDQSGYDYGYTF.

This clone was observed a single time. The chain uses TRBV19 and TRBJ2-1; 16 positions agree with TRBD2. Trimming cost V 3 bases and J 2 bases; bases outside gene matches: 4. The CDR3 covers 18 residues. Germline V gene sequence: CDR1 LNHDA, CDR2 SQIVND (reference sequence). The CDR3 DNA is TGTGCCAGTAGTATCGGGACTAGCGGGAGGGACACCTACAATGAGCAGTTCTTC. It is translated as CASSIGTSGRDTYNEQFF.

The V gene is TRBV11-2, the J gene TRBJ2-5; unclear D gene. Judging by the DNA end, TRBJ2-7 fits better; the J call may be wrong. The CDR3 consists of 14 residues. In germline, CDR1 is SGHAT, CDR2 FQNNGV. The chain's CDR3 is CASSLGGFDYEQYF. CDR3 DNA: TGTGCCAGCAGCTTAGGGGGATTTGACTACGAGCAGTACTTC.

V and J are TRBV5-1 and TRBJ1-1; the D gene is possibly TRBD1 (5 bases). CDR1 is SGHRS, CDR2 YFSETQ, per germline. Between the trimmed V and J ends, which lost 0 bases and 1 base, there was a span of 10 bases. This CDR3 comprises 15 residues. The CDR3 sequence is CASSLEGYGNTEAFF. The CDR3 nucleotides read TGCGCCAGCAGCTTGGAGGGGTATGGGAACACTGAAGCTTTCTTT.

V gene TRBV7-9 combines with J gene TRBJ2-1; 7 bases are a match to TRBD1. The CDR3 sequence is 15 residues long. Germline assignment: CDR1 SEHNR and CDR2 FQNEAQ (reference sequence). V was clipped by 5 bases and J by 8 bases; unmatched bases: 12. This CDR3 is CASSPGQVNRYEQFF. The CDR3 DNA is TGTGCCAGCAGCCCTGGACAGGTTAATAGGTATGAGCAGTTCTTC.

This chain connects TRBV10-2 to TRBJ2-7; no firm D call. Germline V gives CDR1 WSHSY, CDR2 SAAADI. CDR3 size: 15 residues. V was pared by 3 bases and J by 5 bases, with 17 bases between. The CDR3 DNA is TGCGCCAGCAGTGATCGAGGAATCACTGACCACGAGCAGTACTTC. Its protein is CASSDRGITDHEQYF.

V and J are TRBV9 and TRBJ1-1, with 7 bases identical to TRBD1. The CDR3 length is 15 residues. Germline V CDR1 and CDR2: SGDLS, YYNGEE. V lost 2 bases, J lost 1 base, and 5 bases stayed unmatched. The CDR3 protein is CASSVGRTGNTEAFF. DNA for the CDR3: TGTGCCAGCAGCGTCGGGCGGACAGGGAACACTGAAGCTTTCTTT.

The V gene is TRBV27, the J gene TRBJ2-7, with D tentatively TRBD2 (6 bases). CDR1 is MNHEY, CDR2 SMNVEV, per germline (reference sequence). V was cut by 3 bases and J by 2 bases, with 14 bases left in between. The CDR3 length is 15 residues. CDR3 region: CASSLSLATTYEQYF. CDR3 nucleotide sequence: TGTGCCAGCAGTTTGTCGCTAGCGACCACCTACGAGCAGTACTTC.

This clone showed up just once. The chain couples TRBV4-1 to TRBJ2-7; TRBD1 matches at 8 bases. V lost 4 bases, J lost 3 bases, and 5 bases stayed unmatched. The CDR3 runs to 14 residues. CDR1 and CDR2 from the germline V gene are MGHRA and YSYEKL. This CDR3 reads CASSLNTGGYEQYF. CDR3 DNA: TGCGCCAGCAGCCTCAATACAGGGGGCTACGAGCAGTACTTC.

This chain uses TRBV9 with TRBJ2-3; 7 bases line up with TRBD1. Germline V gene data show CDR1 as SGDLS and CDR2 as YYNGEE. The CDR3 spans 14 residues. V shed 0 bases, J shed 6 bases, and the junction held 4 bases outside the gene matches. The CDR3 region is CASSVETGTDTQYF. CDR3 sequence (DNA): TGTGCCAGCAGCGTAGAGACAGGGACGGATACGCAGTATTTT.

The CDR3 nucleotides are TGTGCCAGCAGTTCATGGGTGACAGGGGGGGGCTACGAGCAGTACTTC. It is translated as CASSSWVTGGGYEQYF. V gene TRBV27 combines with J gene TRBJ2-7; 9 bases line up with TRBD1. J was trimmed by 3 bases and V by 4 bases; bases with no gene match: 10. Germline V gene sequence: CDR1 MNHEY, CDR2 SMNVEV (reference sequence). The CDR3 has 16 residues.

The rearrangement uses TRBV30 and TRBJ1-2; D might be TRBD1 (5 bases). The CDR3 has 13 amino acids. V lost 5 bases and J 1 base, leaving 11 bases between the germline ends. Germline values: CDR1 GTSNPN, CDR2 SVGIG (reference sequence). The CDR3 is CAWLTTGNYGYTF. CDR3 nucleotide sequence: TGTGCCTGGCTAACAACAGGTAACTATGGCTACACCTTC.

CDR3: CASSPTGTGSEQYF. The CDR3 bases are TGTGCCAGCAGCCCCACCGGGACAGGGAGCGAGCAGTACTTC. The rearrangement links TRBV7-9 to TRBJ2-7; 9 bases line up with TRBD1. This CDR3 is built from 14 residues. Per the germline V gene, CDR1 is SEHNR and CDR2 is FQNEAQ (reference sequence). Trimming removed 5 bases from V and 6 bases from J; junction bases left unmatched: 8.

The chain uses TRBV4-1 and TRBJ1-3; perhaps TRBD1 as D (5 bases). CDR1 and CDR2 from the germline V gene are MGHRA and YSYEKL. The CDR3 is 13 residues long. V lost 3 bases and J 4 bases, leaving 7 bases between the germline ends. The CDR3 here is CASSHQGGNTIYF. The CDR3 bases are TGCGCCAGCAGCCATCAGGGAGGAAACACCATATATTTT.

This chain uses TRBV18 with TRBJ2-7; 13 bases are shared with TRBD2. Trimming cost V 3 bases and J 0 bases; bases outside gene matches: 2. The germline V gene encodes CDR1 KGHSH and CDR2 LQKENI. There are 16 residues in the CDR3. CDR3 amino acids: CASSPWTSGSSYEQYF. The CDR3 nucleotides read TGTGCCAGCTCACCGTGGACTAGCGGGAGCTCCTACGAGCAGTACTTC.

This clone occurred many times. The rearrangement uses TRBV18 and TRBJ2-7, with D possibly TRBD1 on 6 matching bases. Trimming shortened V by 1 base and J by 1 base, and 8 bases separated the two germline ends. CDR1 and CDR2 (germline): KGHSH, LQKENI. The CDR3 loop spans 14 amino acids. CDR3: CASSPLGTSYEQYF. CDR3 DNA: TGTGCCAGCTCACCACTAGGGACATCCTACGAGCAGTACTTC.

This chain connects TRBV9 to TRBJ2-1, with D tentatively TRBD1 or TRBD2 (6 bases each). The CDR3 sequence is 20 residues long. Germline lookup yields CDR1 SGDLS and CDR2 YYNGEE. V lost 0 bases to trimming and J lost 3 bases, with 25 bases between them. CDR3 nucleotides: TGTGCCAGCAGCGTAGGAGGCGGGGCCCGCTTGGGGGGCCTCTACAATGAGCAGTTCTTC. Protein sequence: CASSVGGGARLGGLYNEQFF.

The chain has TRBV13 and TRBJ2-1; D is unclear. CDR3 length: 13 amino acids. Trimming stripped 1 base from V and 12 bases from J, with 13 bases between. CDR1 and CDR2 from the germline V gene are PRHDT and FYEKMQ (reference sequence). CDR3 in DNA: TGTGCCAGCAGCTTAGATCCCCACTCGGGGCAGTTCTTC. This sequence encodes CASSLDPHSGQFF.

The chain recombines TRBV7-9 with TRBJ1-1; D is unclear. V was pared by 5 bases and J by 14 bases, with 18 bases between. CDR3 length equals 12 residues. Per the germline V gene, CDR1 is SEHNR and CDR2 is FQNEAQ (reference sequence). CDR3 bases: TGTGCCAGCAGCCAAGGTGACGCGAGCGCCTTCTTT. Encoded protein: CASSQGDASAFF.